These T cell receptor beta chains were read from a single sample in a study of multiple sclerosis patients with progressive multifocal leukoencephalopathy. The repertoire was sequenced with immunoSEQ multiplex PCR; TCRdb's copy has only in-frame clones and lacks some. The sample lists 25,000 to 35,000 clones, approximately 84% occurring once. Sequences were derived from PBMCs, sampled from a patient treated with natalizumab. These receptors all stem from a human donor with progressive multifocal leukoencephalopathy. Both conserved end residues are part of each CDR3. Each record gives: V gene, clone size, J gene, CDR3 protein. Clone size is shown for a subset of rows, as once, few, many or a class of expanded clone.

TRBV5-1	NA	TRBJ2-6	CASSWRDRGSSGANVLTF
TRBV7-9	NA	TRBJ1-1	CASSLGTRDSLEAFF
TRBV15	NA	TRBJ2-1	CATSRVGGGGKFF
TRBV5-1	few	TRBJ2-7	CASSPTSLGEQYF
TRBV2	NA	TRBJ2-1	CASSRLAGINEQFF
TRBV5-1	NA	TRBJ2-7	CASSLSGGREEQYF
TRBV7-6	NA	TRBJ2-7	CASSPLFEQYF
TRBV29-1	NA	TRBJ1-1	CSVVRTLMNTEAFF
TRBV5-1	NA	TRBJ2-1	CASSLTGINEQFF
TRBV28	NA	TRBJ1-1	CASSLRGRGDTEAFF
TRBV5-1	NA	TRBJ1-5	CASSPGTALNQPQHF
TRBV10-3	NA	TRBJ1-1	CAISSENTEAFF
TRBV29-1	NA	TRBJ1-4	CSVGDPKGINEKLFF
TRBV2	NA	TRBJ2-4	CASSTSLAEAKNIQYF
TRBV27	few	TRBJ2-2	CASSLEGQGFGWAGELFF
TRBV6-1	NA	TRBJ1-3	CASSGKEGPISGNTIYF
TRBV5-6	NA	TRBJ2-7	CASSGMGQGAKEQYF
TRBV7-9	few	TRBJ1-2	CASSFGTGDGYTF
TRBV15	NA	TRBJ2-1	CATSRDKAWSLVQFF
TRBV5-1	NA	TRBJ1-4	CASSPPSSIISNEKLFF
TRBV6-5	NA	TRBJ2-7	CASSDSNPPYEQYF
TRBV10-3	once	TRBJ2-1	CAIKGPSEQFF
TRBV7-6	NA	TRBJ2-7	CASSLGQGGLSGEQYF
TRBV7-9	NA	TRBJ1-1	CASSSARGMNTEAFF
TRBV12-5	NA	TRBJ2-2	CASGLVSGGGTGELFF
TRBV11-3	NA	TRBJ2-7	CVSSPHRGSYEQYF
TRBV6-5	NA	TRBJ1-3	CASSLLHSGTIYF
TRBV4-3	NA	TRBJ1-4	CASSPLGTGPEKLFF
TRBV7-9	few	TRBJ1-2	CASRDGTSSRGAYGYTF
TRBV18	NA	TRBJ1-1	CASSPQGAGTEAFF
TRBV30	NA	TRBJ2-6	CAWSVGEGPSSGANVLTF
TRBV7-7	NA	TRBJ2-1	CASSRKVGNEQFF
TRBV4-1	NA	TRBJ1-2	CASSPILGQTNYGYTF
TRBV6-5	few	TRBJ2-3	CASLRAGGEHTQYF
TRBV10-1	NA	TRBJ2-1	CASSERAGEQFF
TRBV2	once	TRBJ2-1	CASRASGSTNEQFF
TRBV7-9	NA	TRBJ2-4	CASSFRDRVAKNIQYF
TRBV11-2	NA	TRBJ1-1	CASSFSGGEAFF
TRBV2	NA	TRBJ2-1	CASKGLAGGGEQFF
TRBV7-8	NA	TRBJ2-2	CASSFWREGIVARELFF
TRBV19	NA	TRBJ2-6	CASRGGLSGANVLTF
TRBV5-5	NA	TRBJ2-7	CASSLALTSGYEQYF
TRBV7-9	NA	TRBJ1-4	CASSLGATNEKLFF
TRBV6-1	NA	TRBJ2-7	CASQGPYEQYF
TRBV7-2	NA	TRBJ1-2	CASSSFNQGFDGYTF
TRBV30	NA	TRBJ2-2	CALARVTGELFF
TRBV9	NA	TRBJ2-1	CASSVASSEQFF
TRBV5-1	NA	TRBJ1-4	CASSPGGVGPSDKLFF
TRBV15	NA	TRBJ1-5	CATSIPEGTGRSNQPQHF
TRBV5-1	large	TRBJ2-7	CASSWDSSSYEQYF
TRBV5-4	NA	TRBJ2-7	CASSWGGSEQYF
TRBV10-3	NA	TRBJ2-7	CAISRGQEPYEQYF
TRBV7-6	NA	TRBJ2-1	CASSVNVPNYNEQFF
TRBV6-1	NA	TRBJ1-2	CASTPGGATNYGYTF